Sequencing of this TCR beta chain was carried out in a study of blood T cell repertoires in COVID-19. Overall study: T cells, B-cell-depleted T cells, or PBMCs supplied cDNA or gDNA.

Original methodology: From reference gene primer amplification, estimates of nucleated cell counts were derived. Libraries were prepared by immunoSEQ multiplex PCR; TCRdb keeps only in-frame clonotypes and omits some of them. The V and J calls and clone size come from that table; D and trimming were worked out from the DNA. The repertoire includes about 170,000 clones, 89% of them detected once, and more than 0.75% sits in the top ten. Recruitment covered about two dozen US areas and drew participants whose ages spanned about 18 to 89 years. Cohort 3 recovered donors had two negative PCRs, clearance, or symptom resolution. V was trimmed by 1 base and J by 8 bases, leaving 5 bases between them. Germline assignment: CDR1 LGHNA and CDR2 YNFKEQ. The CDR3 extends over 11 amino acids.

Source material: PBMCs or T cells enriched from blood (not recorded which). V gene TRBV4-2 combines with J gene TRBJ1-2; D not certain. This sequence was found in a woman between 18 and 30 years old who had recovered from COVID-19. The chain's CDR3 is CASSQGRGYTF. CDR3 in DNA: TGTGCCAGCAGCCAAGGTCGGGGCTACACCTTC.